This TCR beta chain was found in a study of PD-1 blockade in mismatch repair-deficient tumors. This clone was recorded once. The protocol was immunoSEQ multiplex PCR, while the TCRdb copy is restricted to in-frame clones and leaves out a portion. The sample has around 40,000 clones, approximately 85% seen once; the top ten hold around 3.9%. This CDR3 has 11 residues. V lost 3 bases and J 4 bases, leaving 4 bases between the germline ends. Germline V gene data show CDR1 as MGHDK and CDR2 as SYGVNS. The rearrangement links TRBV25-1 to TRBJ2-7, with D unclear. This sequence was found in an adult with mismatch repair-deficient cancer. The sequenced sample was peripheral blood, obtained about 76 weeks after starting pembrolizumab. CDR3 loop: CASSDSYEQYF. CDR3 nucleotides: TGTGCCAGCAGTGACAGTTACGAGCAGTACTTC.